This TCR beta chain appears in the sequencing data of a study of monozygotic twins with inflammatory bowel disease. The CDR3 runs to 15 residues. Germline assignment: CDR1 DFQATT and CDR2 SNEGSKA (reference sequence). TCRdb processed the 5' RACE reads again and assigns one entry to each CDR3 protein, with no DNA. The table for this sample gives roughly 330,000 distinct CDR3 sequences. The TCR sequence derives from a human donor with ulcerative colitis or Crohn's disease, or a healthy co-twin of an affected twin (not recorded which). The chain links TRBV20-1 to TRBJ2-1; the D call from TCRdb, TRBD1, cannot be confirmed without DNA. The specimen sequenced was blood. This chain's CDR3 is CSARMAGGHYNEQFF.